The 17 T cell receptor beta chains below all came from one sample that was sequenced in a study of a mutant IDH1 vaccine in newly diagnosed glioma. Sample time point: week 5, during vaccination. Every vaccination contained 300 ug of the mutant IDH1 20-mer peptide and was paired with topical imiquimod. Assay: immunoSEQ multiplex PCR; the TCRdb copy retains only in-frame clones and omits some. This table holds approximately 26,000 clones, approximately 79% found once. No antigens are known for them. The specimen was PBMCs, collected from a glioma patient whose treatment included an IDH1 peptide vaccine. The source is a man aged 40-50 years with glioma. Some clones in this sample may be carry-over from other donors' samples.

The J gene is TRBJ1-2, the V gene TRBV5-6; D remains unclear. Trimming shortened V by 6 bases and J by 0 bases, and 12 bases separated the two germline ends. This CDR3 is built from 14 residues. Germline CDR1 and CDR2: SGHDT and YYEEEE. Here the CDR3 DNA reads TGTGCCAGCACCGGGCGGAGCCCTAACTATGGCTACACCTTC. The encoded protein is CASTGRSPNYGYTF.

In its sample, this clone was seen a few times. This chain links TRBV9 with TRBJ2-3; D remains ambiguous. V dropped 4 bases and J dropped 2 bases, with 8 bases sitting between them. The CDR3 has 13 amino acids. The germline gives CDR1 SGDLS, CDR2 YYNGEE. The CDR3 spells CASSPPTTDTQYF. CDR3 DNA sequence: TGTGCCAGCAGCCCACCGACCACAGATACGCAGTATTTT. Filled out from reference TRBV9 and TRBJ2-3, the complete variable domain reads DSGVTQTPKHLITATGQRVTLRCSPRSGDLSVYWYQQSLDQGLQFLIQYYNGEERAKGNILERFSAQQFPDLHSELNLSSLELGDSALYFCASSPPTTDTQYFGPGTRLTVL.

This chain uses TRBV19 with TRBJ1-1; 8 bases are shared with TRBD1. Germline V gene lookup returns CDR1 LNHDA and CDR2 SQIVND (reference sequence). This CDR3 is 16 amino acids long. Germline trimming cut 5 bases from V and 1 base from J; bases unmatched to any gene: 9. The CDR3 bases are TGTGCCAGTAGTCCCTATACGACAGGGGAGAACACTGAAGCTTTCTTT. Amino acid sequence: CASSPYTTGENTEAFF.

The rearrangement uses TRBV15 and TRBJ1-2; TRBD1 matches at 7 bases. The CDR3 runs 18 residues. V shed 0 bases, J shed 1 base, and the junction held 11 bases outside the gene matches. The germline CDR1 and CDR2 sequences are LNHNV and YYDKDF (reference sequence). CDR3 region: CATSRDPRTGVLNYGYTF. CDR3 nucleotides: TGTGCCACCAGCAGAGATCCAAGGACAGGCGTCCTTAACTATGGCTACACCTTC.

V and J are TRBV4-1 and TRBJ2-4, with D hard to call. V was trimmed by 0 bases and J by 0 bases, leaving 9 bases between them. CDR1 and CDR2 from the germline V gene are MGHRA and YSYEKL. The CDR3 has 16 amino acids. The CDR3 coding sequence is TGCGCCAGCAGCCAAGATTTCACTTTAGCCAAAAACATTCAGTACTTC. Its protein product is CASSQDFTLAKNIQYF.

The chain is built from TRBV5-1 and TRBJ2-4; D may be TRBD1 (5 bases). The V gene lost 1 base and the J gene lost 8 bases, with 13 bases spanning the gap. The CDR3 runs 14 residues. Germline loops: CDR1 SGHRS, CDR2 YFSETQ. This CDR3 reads CASSLMVGADIQYF. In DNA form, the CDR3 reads TGCGCCAGCAGCTTGATGGTTGGGGCGGACATTCAGTACTTC.

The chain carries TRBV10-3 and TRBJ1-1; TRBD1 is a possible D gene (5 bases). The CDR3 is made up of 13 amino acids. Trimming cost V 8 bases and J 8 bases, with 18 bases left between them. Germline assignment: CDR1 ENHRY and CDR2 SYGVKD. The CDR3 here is CAIRGQDNGEAFF. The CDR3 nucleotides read TGTGCCATCCGTGGGCAGGACAATGGCGAAGCTTTCTTT.

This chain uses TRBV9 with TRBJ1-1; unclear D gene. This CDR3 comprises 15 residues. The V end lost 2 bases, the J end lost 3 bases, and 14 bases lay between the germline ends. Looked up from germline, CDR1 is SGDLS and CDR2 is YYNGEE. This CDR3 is CASSVGNRLDTEAFF. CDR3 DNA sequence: TGTGCCAGCAGCGTCGGAAATCGGCTCGACACTGAAGCTTTCTTT.

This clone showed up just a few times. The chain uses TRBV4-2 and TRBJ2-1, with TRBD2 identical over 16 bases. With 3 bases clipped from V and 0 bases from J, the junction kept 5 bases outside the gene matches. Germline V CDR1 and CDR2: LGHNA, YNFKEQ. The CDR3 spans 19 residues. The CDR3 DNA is TGTGCCAGCAGCCAGCTGGGACTAGCGGGGGGGAGCTCCTACAATGAGCAGTTCTTC. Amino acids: CASSQLGLAGGSSYNEQFF.

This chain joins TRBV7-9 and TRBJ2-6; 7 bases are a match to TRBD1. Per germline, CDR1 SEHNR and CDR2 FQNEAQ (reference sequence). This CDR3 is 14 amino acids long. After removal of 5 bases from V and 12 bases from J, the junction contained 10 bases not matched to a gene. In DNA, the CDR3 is TGTGCCAGCAGCCCAAAGACAGGGCAGGGCGTCCTGACTTTC. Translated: CASSPKTGQGVLTF. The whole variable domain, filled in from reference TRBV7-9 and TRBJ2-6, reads DTGVSQNPRHKITKRGQNVTFRCDPISEHNRLYWYRQTLGQGPEFLTYFQNEAQLEKSRLLSDRFSAERPKGSFSTLEIQRTEQGDSAMYLCASSPKTGQGVLTFGAGSRLTVL.

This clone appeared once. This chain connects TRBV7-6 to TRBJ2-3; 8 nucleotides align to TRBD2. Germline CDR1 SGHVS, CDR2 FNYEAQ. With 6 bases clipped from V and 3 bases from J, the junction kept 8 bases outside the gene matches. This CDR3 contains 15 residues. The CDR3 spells CASRPTGGATDTQYF. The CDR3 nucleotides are TGTGCCAGCAGGCCAACCGGGGGGGCGACAGATACGCAGTATTTT. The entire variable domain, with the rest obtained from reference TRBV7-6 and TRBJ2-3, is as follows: GAGVSQSPRYKVTKRGQDVALRCDPISGHVSLYWYRQALGQGPEFLTYFNYEAQQDKSGLPNDRFSAERPEGSISTLTIQRTEQRDSAMYRCASRPTGGATDTQYFGPGTRLTVL.

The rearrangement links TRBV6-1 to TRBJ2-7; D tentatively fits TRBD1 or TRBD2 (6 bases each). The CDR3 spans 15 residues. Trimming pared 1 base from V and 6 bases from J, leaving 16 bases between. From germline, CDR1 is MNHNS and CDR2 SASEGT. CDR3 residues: CASSEVGGRGSEQYF. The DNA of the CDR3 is TGTGCCAGCAGTGAAGTGGGGGGCAGGGGAAGCGAGCAGTACTTC.

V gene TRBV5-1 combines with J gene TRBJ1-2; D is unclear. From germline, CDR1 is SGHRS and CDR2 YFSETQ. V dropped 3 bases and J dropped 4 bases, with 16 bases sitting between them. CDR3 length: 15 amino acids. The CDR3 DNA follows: TGCGCCAGCAGCTGGGTCACAATGGGCAGCTATGGCTACACCTTC. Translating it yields CASSWVTMGSYGYTF.

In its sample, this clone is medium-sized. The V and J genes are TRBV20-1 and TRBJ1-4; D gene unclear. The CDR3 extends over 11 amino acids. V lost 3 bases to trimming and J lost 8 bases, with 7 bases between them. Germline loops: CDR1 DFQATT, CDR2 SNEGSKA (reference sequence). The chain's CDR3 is CSARGIEKLFF. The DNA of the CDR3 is TGCAGTGCTAGGGGGATCGAAAAACTGTTTTTT.

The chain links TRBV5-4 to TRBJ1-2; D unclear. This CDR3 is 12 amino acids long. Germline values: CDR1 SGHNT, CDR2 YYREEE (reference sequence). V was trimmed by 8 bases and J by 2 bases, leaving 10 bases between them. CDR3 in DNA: TGTGCCAGTACCGTATCGAACTATGGCTACACCTTC. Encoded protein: CASTVSNYGYTF.

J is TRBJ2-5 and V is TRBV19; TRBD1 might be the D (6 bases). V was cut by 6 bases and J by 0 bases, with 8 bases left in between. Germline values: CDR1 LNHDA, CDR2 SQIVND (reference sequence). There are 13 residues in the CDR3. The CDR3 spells CASRGQYQETQYF. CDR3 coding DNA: TGTGCCAGTAGAGGACAGTACCAAGAGACCCAGTACTTC.

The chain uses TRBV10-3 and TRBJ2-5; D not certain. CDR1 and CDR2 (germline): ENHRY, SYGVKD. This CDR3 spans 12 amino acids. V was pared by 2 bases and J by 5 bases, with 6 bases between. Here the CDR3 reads CAISERIETQYF. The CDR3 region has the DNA TGTGCCATCAGTGAGCGTATTGAGACCCAGTACTTC.